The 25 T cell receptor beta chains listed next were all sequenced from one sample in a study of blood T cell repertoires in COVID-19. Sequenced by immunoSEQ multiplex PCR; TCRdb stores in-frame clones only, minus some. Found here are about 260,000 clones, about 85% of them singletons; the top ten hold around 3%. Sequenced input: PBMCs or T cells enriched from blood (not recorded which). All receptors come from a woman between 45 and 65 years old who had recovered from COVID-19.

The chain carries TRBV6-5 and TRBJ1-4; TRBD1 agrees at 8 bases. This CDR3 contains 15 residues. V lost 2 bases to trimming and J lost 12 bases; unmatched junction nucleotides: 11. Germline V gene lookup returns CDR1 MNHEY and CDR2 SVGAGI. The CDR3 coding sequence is TGTGCCAGCAGTTACACGGACAGGGCGTCGGAGCAACTGTTTTTT. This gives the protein CASSYTDRASEQLFF.

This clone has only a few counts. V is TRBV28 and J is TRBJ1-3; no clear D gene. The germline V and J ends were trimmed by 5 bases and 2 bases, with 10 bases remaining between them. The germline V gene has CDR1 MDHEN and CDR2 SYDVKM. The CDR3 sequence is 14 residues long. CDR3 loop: CASSNSGAGNTIYF. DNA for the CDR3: TGTGCCAGCAGTAACAGTGGCGCTGGAAACACCATATATTTT.

CDR3 amino acids: CASSLEAGTYNEQFF. The CDR3 nucleotides read TGTGCCAGCAGCTTGGAAGCGGGGACCTACAATGAGCAGTTCTTC. The chain links TRBV5-5 to TRBJ2-1, with 7 bases matching TRBD2. CDR3 length: 15 residues. The ends lost 0 bases at V and 2 bases at J; junction bases unmatched: 2. CDR1 is SGHKS, CDR2 YYEKEE, per germline (reference sequence).

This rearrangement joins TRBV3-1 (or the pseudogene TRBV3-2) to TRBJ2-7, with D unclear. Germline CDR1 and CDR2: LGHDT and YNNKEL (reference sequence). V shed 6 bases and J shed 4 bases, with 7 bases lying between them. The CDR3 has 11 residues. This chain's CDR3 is CASRPKYEQYF. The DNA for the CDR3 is TGTGCCAGCAGACCTAAATACGAGCAGTACTTC.

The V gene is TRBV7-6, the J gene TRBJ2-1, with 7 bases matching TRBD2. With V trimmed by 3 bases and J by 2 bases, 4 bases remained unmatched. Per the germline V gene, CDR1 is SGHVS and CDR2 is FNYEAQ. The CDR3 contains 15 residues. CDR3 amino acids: CASSLGGGPYNEQFF. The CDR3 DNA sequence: TGTGCCAGCAGCTTGGGGGGAGGGCCCTACAATGAGCAGTTCTTC. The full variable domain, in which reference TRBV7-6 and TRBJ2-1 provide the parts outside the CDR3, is GAGVSQSPRYKVTKRGQDVALRCDPISGHVSLYWYRQALGQGPEFLTYFNYEAQQDKSGLPNDRFSAERPEGSISTLTIQRTEQRDSAMYRCASSLGGGPYNEQFFGPGTRLTVL.

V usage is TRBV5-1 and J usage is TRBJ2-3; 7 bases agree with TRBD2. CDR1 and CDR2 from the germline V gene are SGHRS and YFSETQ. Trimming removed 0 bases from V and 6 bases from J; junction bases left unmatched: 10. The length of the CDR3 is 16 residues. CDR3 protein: CASSLVSGPAGDTQYF. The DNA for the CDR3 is TGCGCCAGCAGCTTGGTTAGCGGGCCCGCCGGGGATACGCAGTATTTT.

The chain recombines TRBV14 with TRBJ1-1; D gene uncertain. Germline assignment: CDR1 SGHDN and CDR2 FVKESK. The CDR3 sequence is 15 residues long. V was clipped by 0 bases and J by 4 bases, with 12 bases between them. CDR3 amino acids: CASSQDSFRSTEAFF. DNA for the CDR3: TGTGCCAGCAGCCAAGATTCCTTCAGATCCACTGAAGCTTTCTTT.

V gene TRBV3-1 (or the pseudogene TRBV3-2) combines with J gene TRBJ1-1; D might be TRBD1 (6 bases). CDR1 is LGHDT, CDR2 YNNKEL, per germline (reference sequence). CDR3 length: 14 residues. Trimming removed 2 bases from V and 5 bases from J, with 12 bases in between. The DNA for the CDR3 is TGTGCCAGCAGCCAATCAGGGGTGAGGACTGAAGCTTTCTTT. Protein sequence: CASSQSGVRTEAFF.

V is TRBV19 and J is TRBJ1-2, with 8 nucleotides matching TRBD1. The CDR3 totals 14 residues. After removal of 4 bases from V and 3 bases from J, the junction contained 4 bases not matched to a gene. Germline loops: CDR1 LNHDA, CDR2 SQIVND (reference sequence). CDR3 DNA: TGTGCCAGTAGTAGACAGGGGCGAGACTATGGCTACACCTTC. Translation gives CASSRQGRDYGYTF.

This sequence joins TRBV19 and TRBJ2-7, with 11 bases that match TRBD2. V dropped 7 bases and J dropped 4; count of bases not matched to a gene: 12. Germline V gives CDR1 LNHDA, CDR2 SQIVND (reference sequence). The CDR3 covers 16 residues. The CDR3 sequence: CASTPGSASGRYEQYF. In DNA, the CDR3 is TGTGCCAGTACCCCAGGATCGGCTAGCGGGAGGTACGAGCAGTACTTC.

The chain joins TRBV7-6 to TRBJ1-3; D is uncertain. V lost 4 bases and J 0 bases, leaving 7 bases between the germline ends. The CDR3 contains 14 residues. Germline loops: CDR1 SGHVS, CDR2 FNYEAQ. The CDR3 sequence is CASSSTFSGNTIYF. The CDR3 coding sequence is TGTGCCAGCAGCTCTACTTTCTCTGGAAACACCATATATTTT.

Here the CDR3 DNA reads TGTGCCAGCAGTCCTTCGATTTCTGGGGCATATGGCTACACCTTC. Residues: CASSPSISGAYGYTF. The V call is TRBV27, the J call TRBJ1-2; possible D gene TRBD1, 5 bases. From germline, CDR1 is MNHEY and CDR2 SMNVEV (reference sequence). The CDR3 is made up of 15 amino acids. V gave up 5 bases and J gave up 5 bases, with 18 bases separating them.

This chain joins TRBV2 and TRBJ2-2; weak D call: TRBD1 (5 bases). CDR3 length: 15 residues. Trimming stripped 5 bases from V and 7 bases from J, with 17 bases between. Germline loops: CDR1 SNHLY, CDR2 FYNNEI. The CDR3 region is CASSPQGGIHGELFF. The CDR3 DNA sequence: TGTGCCAGCAGTCCCCAGGGTGGAATTCACGGGGAGCTGTTTTTT.

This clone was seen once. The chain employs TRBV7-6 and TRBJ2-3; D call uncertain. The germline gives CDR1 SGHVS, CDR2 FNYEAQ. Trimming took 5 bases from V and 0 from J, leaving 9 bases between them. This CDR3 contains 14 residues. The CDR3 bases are TGTGCCAGCAGCACGGGTCCTAGCACAGATACGCAGTATTTT. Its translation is CASSTGPSTDTQYF.

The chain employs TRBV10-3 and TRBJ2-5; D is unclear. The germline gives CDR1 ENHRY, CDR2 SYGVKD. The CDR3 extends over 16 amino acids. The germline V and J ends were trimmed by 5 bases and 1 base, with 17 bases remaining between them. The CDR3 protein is CAISKGYSPGQETQYF. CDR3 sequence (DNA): TGTGCCATCAGTAAAGGTTACTCCCCGGGCCAAGAGACCCAGTACTTC.

CDR3 DNA: TGCGCCAGCAGCCAAGATATCGGTCCTAGGAATGGCTACACCTTC. Translated, it gives CASSQDIGPRNGYTF. The rearrangement joins TRBV4-1 to TRBJ1-2; D gene unclear. The V end was cut by 0 bases, the J end by 6 bases, with 14 bases between. Germline V gene sequence: CDR1 MGHRA, CDR2 YSYEKL. The CDR3 totals 15 residues.

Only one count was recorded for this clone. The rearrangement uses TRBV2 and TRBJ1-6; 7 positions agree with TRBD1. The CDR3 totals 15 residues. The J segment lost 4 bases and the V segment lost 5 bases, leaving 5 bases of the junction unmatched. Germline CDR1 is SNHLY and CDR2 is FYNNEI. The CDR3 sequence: CASSTRTGYNSPLHF. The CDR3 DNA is TGTGCCAGCAGTACCAGGACAGGTTATAATTCACCCCTCCACTTT.

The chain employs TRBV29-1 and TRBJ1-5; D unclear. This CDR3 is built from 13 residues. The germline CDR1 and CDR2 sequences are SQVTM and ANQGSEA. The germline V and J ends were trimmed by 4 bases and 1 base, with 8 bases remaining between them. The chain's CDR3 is CSVVVRSNQPQHF. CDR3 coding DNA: TGCAGCGTTGTAGTCAGGAGCAATCAGCCCCAGCATTTT. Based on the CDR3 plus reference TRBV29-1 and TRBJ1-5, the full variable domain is SAVISQKPSRDICQRGTSLTIQCQVDSQVTMMFWYRQQPGQSLTLIATANQGSEATYESGFVIDKFPISRPNLTFSTLTVSNMSPEDSSIYLCSVVVRSNQPQHFGDGTRLSIL.

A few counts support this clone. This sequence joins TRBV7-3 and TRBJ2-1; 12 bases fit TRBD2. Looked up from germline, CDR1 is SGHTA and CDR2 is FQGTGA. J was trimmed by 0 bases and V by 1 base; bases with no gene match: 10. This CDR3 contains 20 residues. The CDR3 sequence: CASSLMGPSGREISYNEQFF. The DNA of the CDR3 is TGTGCCAGCAGCTTAATGGGGCCTAGCGGGAGGGAGATCTCCTACAATGAGCAGTTCTTC.

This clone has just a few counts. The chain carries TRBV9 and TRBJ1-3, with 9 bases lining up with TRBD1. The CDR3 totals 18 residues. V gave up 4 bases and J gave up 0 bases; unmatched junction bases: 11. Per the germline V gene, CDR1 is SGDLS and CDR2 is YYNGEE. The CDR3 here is CASSPRGQGSSSGNTIYF. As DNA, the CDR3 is TGTGCCAGCAGCCCCAGAGGACAGGGGAGTAGCTCTGGAAACACCATATATTTT. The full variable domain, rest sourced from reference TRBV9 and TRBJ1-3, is DSGVTQTPKHLITATGQRVTLRCSPRSGDLSVYWYQQSLDQGLQFLIQYYNGEERAKGNILERFSAQQFPDLHSELNLSSLELGDSALYFCASSPRGQGSSSGNTIYFGEGSWLTVV.

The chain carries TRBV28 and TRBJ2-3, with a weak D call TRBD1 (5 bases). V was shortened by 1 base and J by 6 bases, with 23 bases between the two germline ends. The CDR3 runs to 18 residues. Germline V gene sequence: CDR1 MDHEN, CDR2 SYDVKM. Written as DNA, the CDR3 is TGTGCCAGCAGTTTATTGAATTTAAGGGGTTACGGGTTCGATACGCAGTATTTT. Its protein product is CASSLLNLRGYGFDTQYF. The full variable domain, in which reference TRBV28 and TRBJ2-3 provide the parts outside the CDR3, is DVKVTQSSRYLVKRTGEKVFLECVQDMDHENMFWYRQDPGLGLRLIYFSYDVKMKEKGDIPEGYSVSREKKERFSLILESASTNQTSMYLCASSLLNLRGYGFDTQYFGPGTRLTVL.

The CDR3 nucleotides read TGTGCCAGCAGTTACTCGCACGGCTCCTACGAGCAGTACTTC. This codes for CASSYSHGSYEQYF. The chain recombines TRBV6-2 or TRBV6-3 with TRBJ2-7; D is undetermined. The CDR3 spans 14 residues. V was trimmed by 0 bases and J by 0 bases, leaving 6 bases between them. Germline V gene lookup returns CDR1 MNHEY and CDR2 SVGEGT.

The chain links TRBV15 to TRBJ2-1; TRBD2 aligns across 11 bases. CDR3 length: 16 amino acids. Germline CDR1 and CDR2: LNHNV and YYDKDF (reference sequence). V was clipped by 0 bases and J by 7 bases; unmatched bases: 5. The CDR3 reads CATSRETSGAFNEQFF. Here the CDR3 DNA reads TGTGCCACCAGCAGAGAGACTAGCGGGGCCTTTAATGAGCAGTTCTTC.

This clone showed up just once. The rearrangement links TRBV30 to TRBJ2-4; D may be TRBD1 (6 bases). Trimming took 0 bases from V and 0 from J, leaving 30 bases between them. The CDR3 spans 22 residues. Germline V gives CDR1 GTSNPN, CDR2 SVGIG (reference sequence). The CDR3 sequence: CAWSVQGSPRGSASLAKNIQYF. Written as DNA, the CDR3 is TGTGCCTGGAGTGTACAGGGCTCACCGAGGGGCTCCGCTTCCCTAGCCAAAAACATTCAGTACTTC.

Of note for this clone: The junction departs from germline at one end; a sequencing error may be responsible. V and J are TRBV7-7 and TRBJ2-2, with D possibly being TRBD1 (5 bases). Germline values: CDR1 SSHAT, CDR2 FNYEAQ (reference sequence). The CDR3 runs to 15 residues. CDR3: CASSPATVNTGELFF. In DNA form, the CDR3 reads TGTGCTAGCAGCCCCGCGACAGTAAACACCGGGGAGCTGTTTTTT.